This is a list of T cell receptor beta chains from one sample in a study of blood T cell repertoires in COVID-19. Generated by immunoSEQ multiplex PCR, the TCRdb table keeps only in-frame clones and is missing some. The sample has around 160,000 clones; 80% are singletons. The specimen was peripheral blood. The receptors come from a man aged 55-75 years with active or convalescent COVID-19. Both conserved end residues are part of each CDR3. D genes are given only for firm matches. The size entry is marked missing in some rows and otherwise reads once, few, many or a size class.

clone size,J gene,V gene,D gene,CDR3 protein,CDR3 DNA
once,TRBJ2-2,TRBV18,-,CASSSGGGWNTGELFF,TGTGCCAGCTCAAGCGGAGGGGGCTGGAACACCGGGGAGCTGTTTTTT
-,TRBJ1-5,TRBV19,-,CASRIAGYNQPQHF,TGTGCCAGTAGAATAGCAGGATACAATCAGCCCCAGCATTTT
-,TRBJ2-2,TRBV24-1,TRBD2,CATSPPGLAGERSNTGELFF,TGTGCCACCAGTCCTCCGGGACTAGCGGGAGAGAGGTCAAATACCGGGGAGCTGTTTTTT
-,TRBJ1-1,TRBV19,-,CASSIFRSRISDTEAFF,TGTGCCAGTAGTATTTTCCGATCGCGAATTTCGGACACTGAAGCTTTCTTT
-,TRBJ1-3,TRBV9,TRBD1,CASSGTGLNTIYF,TGTGCCAGCAGCGGGACAGGGTTAAACACCATATATTTT
-,TRBJ2-5,TRBV5-4,-,CASSLGSIQETQYF,TGTGCCAGCAGCTTGGGCAGTATCCAAGAGACCCAGTACTTC
-,TRBJ2-7,TRBV28,-,CASSFSPVTYEQYF,TGTGCCAGCAGTTTTTCTCCGGTGACCTACGAGCAGTACTTC
once,TRBJ2-7,TRBV25-1,-,CASSESRGILREQYF,TGTGCCAGCAGTGAATCCCGGGGGATTCTGAGGGAGCAGTACTTC
-,TRBJ2-5,TRBV18,-,CASSAGQSQETQYF,TGTGCCAGCTCAGCTGGACAATCCCAAGAGACCCAGTACTTC
many,TRBJ1-2,TRBV5-5,TRBD1,CASSLGGTGAAVWGYTF,TGTGCCAGCAGCTTGGGAGGGACAGGGGCTGCGGTGTGGGGCTACACCTTC
many,TRBJ2-6,TRBV7-8,-,CASSEASSGANVLTF,TGTGCCAGCAGCGAAGCGAGCTCTGGGGCCAACGTCCTGACTTTC
-,TRBJ2-1,TRBV7-2,TRBD2,CASSSSGSGKNEQFF,TGTGCCAGCAGCTCTAGCGGGAGCGGGAAAAATGAGCAGTTCTTC
-,TRBJ2-1,TRBV5-1,TRBD1,CASSLTARTGDEQFF,TGCGCCAGCAGCTTGACGGCTCGGACAGGAGATGAGCAGTTCTTC
-,TRBJ2-7,TRBV6-5,TRBD2,CASSSIAGGRYEQYF,TGTGCCAGCAGTTCGATAGCGGGAGGGAGGTACGAGCAGTACTTC
-,TRBJ2-1,TRBV21-1,-,CASSKAERESAGNEQFF,TGTGCCAGCAGCAAAGCCGAGCGGGAGTCCGCTGGTAATGAGCAGTTCTTC
-,TRBJ2-5,TRBV19,TRBD2,CASRTSGGETQYF,TGTGCCAGTAGGACTAGCGGTGGAGAGACCCAGTACTTC
-,TRBJ2-3,TRBV7-8,-,CASSLSMTTDTQYF,TGTGCCAGCAGCTTATCGATGACAACAGATACGCAGTATTTT
few,TRBJ2-1,TRBV5-1,TRBD2,CASSLRTSGSQSSYNEQFF,TGCGCCAGCAGCCTAAGGACTAGCGGGAGTCAGAGCTCCTACAATGAGCAGTTCTTC
-,TRBJ2-1,TRBV24-1,TRBD2,CATSDHAGTSGSNEQFF,TGTGCCACCAGTGACCATGCCGGGACTAGCGGGAGCAATGAGCAGTTCTTC
once,TRBJ1-1,TRBV19,TRBD1,CASRGQGGTEAFF,TGTGCCAGTAGAGGACAGGGGGGCACTGAAGCTTTCTTT
-,TRBJ1-4,TRBV10-3,-,CAISARLNEKLFF,TGTGCCATCAGTGCCAGGTTGAATGAAAAACTGTTTTTT
-,TRBJ1-5,TRBV6-2/TRBV6-3,-,CASSYGKGVQHF,TGTGCCAGCAGTTACGGCAAGGGGGTCCAGCATTTT
-,TRBJ2-1,TRBV7-2,-,CASGAGAYNEQFF,TGTGCCAGCGGGGCTGGCGCCTACAATGAGCAGTTCTTC
-,TRBJ2-3,TRBV11-2,-,CASSLGGRKVLDTQYF,TGTGCCAGCAGCTTAGGTGGGAGGAAAGTTTTGGATACGCAGTATTTT
-,TRBJ2-2,TRBV18,TRBD1,CASSPWTGDTGELFF,TGTGCCAGCTCACCATGGACAGGGGACACCGGGGAGCTGTTTTTT
-,TRBJ2-3,TRBV7-6,TRBD2,CASSPSGRYADTQYF,TGTGCCAGCAGTCCGAGCGGGAGGTACGCAGATACGCAGTATTTT
-,TRBJ2-7,TRBV10-3,-,CAISGVRGEQYF,TGTGCCATCAGTGGAGTTCGGGGGGAGCAGTACTTC
-,TRBJ2-3,TRBV7-9,-,CASSEEGSTDTQYF,TGTGCCAGCAGCGAGGAAGGTAGCACAGATACGCAGTATTTT
-,TRBJ2-7,TRBV6-1,-,CASSEGDSSYEQYF,TGTGCCAGCAGTGAAGGAGACAGCTCCTACGAGCAGTACTTC
-,TRBJ1-2,TRBV6-5,-,CATRRTGGYGYTF,TGTGCCACCCGAAGGACGGGAGGCTATGGCTACACCTTC
once,TRBJ1-1,TRBV19,-,CASKRLDSTEAFF,TGTGCCAGTAAGCGGTTGGATAGCACTGAAGCTTTCTTT
-,TRBJ2-1,TRBV27,-,CASGQTSVSVHEQFF,TGTGCCAGCGGGCAGACTAGTGTATCGGTGCATGAGCAGTTCTTC
-,TRBJ1-6,TRBV10-2,-,CASSESGVPTLHF,TGCGCCAGCAGTGAGTCCGGGGTTCCGACCCTCCACTTT
many,TRBJ2-3,TRBV27,TRBD2,CASYGRWADTQYF,TGTGCCAGCTACGGGAGGTGGGCAGATACGCAGTATTTT
-,TRBJ2-7,TRBV21-1,-,CASSKRLAGGSTHEQYF,TGTGCCAGCAGCAAACGACTAGCGGGAGGAAGTACCCACGAGCAGTACTTC
-,TRBJ1-2,TRBV5-1,TRBD1,CASSLRTGFGYTF,TGCGCCAGCAGCCTACGGACAGGGTTCGGCTACACCTTC
-,TRBJ2-1,TRBV10-2,TRBD2,CASSDAPSGESYNEQFF,TGCGCCAGCAGTGACGCCCCTAGCGGCGAATCCTACAATGAGCAGTTCTTC
-,TRBJ1-3,TRBV2,-,CASSEAPSSGNTIYF,TGTGCCAGCAGTGAAGCACCGAGCTCTGGAAACACCATATATTTT
-,TRBJ1-4,TRBV7-9,TRBD1,CATVGQANEKLFF,TGTGCCACGGTGGGACAGGCAAATGAAAAACTGTTTTTT
-,TRBJ1-6,TRBV11-2,TRBD1,CASSPRTGLHSPLHF,TGTGCCAGCAGCCCTCGGACAGGGCTCCATTCACCCCTCCACTTT